The next 28 T cell receptor beta chains were all read from a single sample in a study of blood T cell repertoires in COVID-19. Measured with immunoSEQ multiplex PCR; TCRdb has only the in-frame clones, and not every one. Of roughly 200,000 clones listed, over 80% are singletons. The sequencing sample was made of peripheral blood. The source of these receptors is a woman in her thirties or forties with COVID-19, enrolled during active disease.

The chain carries TRBV5-4 and TRBJ2-5; perhaps TRBD2 as D (5 bases). The CDR3 is made up of 14 amino acids. From germline, CDR1 is SGHNT and CDR2 YYREEE (reference sequence). V was shortened by 3 bases and J by 3 bases, with 12 bases between the two germline ends. DNA of the CDR3: TGTGCCAGCAGCTCGAGGGTATCTAAAGAGACCCAGTACTTC. Amino acids: CASSSRVSKETQYF.

This sequence joins TRBV5-1 and TRBJ2-1, with 9 bases fitting TRBD1. This CDR3 has 15 residues. The J segment lost 6 bases and the V segment lost 1 base, leaving 5 bases of the junction unmatched. Per the germline V gene, CDR1 is SGHRS and CDR2 is YFSETQ. For the CDR3, the DNA is TGCGCCAGCAGCTTGAACAGGGGGCGGGGCAATGAGCAGTTCTTC. Its translation: CASSLNRGRGNEQFF.

The rearrangement joins TRBV27 to TRBJ1-1; D ambiguous. Germline CDR1 MNHEY, CDR2 SMNVEV (reference sequence). This CDR3 spans 11 amino acids. V shed 3 bases and J shed 11 bases, with 10 bases lying between them. In nucleotides, the CDR3 is TGTGCCAGCAGTTTGCCCTGGCCGGCTTTCTTT. Translating it yields CASSLPWPAFF.

This chain joins TRBV14 and TRBJ2-1, with 9 bases fitting TRBD2. The CDR3 has 17 amino acids. The trim removed 0 bases at V and 5 bases at J, leaving 8 bases unmatched. Per germline, CDR1 SGHDN and CDR2 FVKESK. CDR3 in DNA: TGTGCCAGCAGCCAAGACACCCGACTAGCGGAGAACAATGAGCAGTTCTTC. Residues: CASSQDTRLAENNEQFF.

The chain uses TRBV13 and TRBJ1-3, with D hard to call. CDR1 is PRHDT and CDR2 is FYEKMQ in the germline V gene (reference sequence). V lost 2 bases and J lost 0, with 20 bases in between. CDR3 length: 19 residues. The chain's CDR3 is CASSLFGFGGPNSGNTIYF. CDR3 nucleotides: TGTGCCAGCAGCTTATTTGGCTTTGGAGGTCCCAACTCTGGAAACACCATATATTTT.

The rearrangement joins TRBV6-4 to TRBJ1-6; 7 bases are a match to TRBD1. The CDR3 is 15 amino acids. Germline CDR1 MRHNA, CDR2 SNTAGT. The V segment lost 2 bases and the J segment 10 bases; nucleotides outside the gene matches: 8. The CDR3 is CASSDSPGGISPLHF. DNA for the CDR3: TGTGCCAGCAGTGACAGCCCAGGGGGGATCTCACCCCTCCACTTT.

The chain couples TRBV11-2 to TRBJ2-5; possible D gene TRBD1, 6 bases. V gave up 5 bases and J gave up 1 base, with 14 bases separating them. The germline V gene encodes CDR1 SGHAT and CDR2 FQNNGV. This CDR3 has 15 residues. The CDR3 loop is CASSRPTGLQETQYF. The DNA for the CDR3 is TGTGCCAGCAGCCGCCCTACAGGGCTCCAAGAGACCCAGTACTTC.

The gene calls are TRBV7-9 and TRBJ1-1, with TRBD1 as a possible D gene (6 bases). Germline CDR1 SEHNR, CDR2 FQNEAQ (reference sequence). This CDR3 has 14 residues. With 4 bases removed from V and 2 bases from J, the gap between germline ends came to 11 bases. The DNA for the CDR3 is TGTGCCAGCAGCTCCCAACAGGGAAACACTGAAGCTTTCTTT. Amino acids: CASSSQQGNTEAFF.

The chain joins TRBV9 to TRBJ2-2; 7 bases are shared with TRBD1. The CDR3 length is 14 residues. Per the germline V gene, CDR1 is SGDLS and CDR2 is YYNGEE. Trimming removed 5 bases from V and 0 bases from J; junction bases left unmatched: 1. The CDR3 DNA sequence: TGTGCCAGCAGACAGGGGCCGAACACCGGGGAGCTGTTTTTT. It encodes CASRQGPNTGELFF.

The V call is TRBV7-3, the J call TRBJ2-1; D may be TRBD1 (6 bases). The germline V gene encodes CDR1 SGHTA and CDR2 FQGTGA. V shed 0 bases and J shed 10 bases, with 7 bases lying between them. This CDR3 region has 12 residues. The CDR3, as DNA: TGTGCCAGCAGCTTAACGGGGACAGAGCAGTTCTTC. Encoded protein: CASSLTGTEQFF.

Here the CDR3 DNA reads TGTGCCAGCAGCCCCTGGACTAGCGGGAGACTGTACGAGCAGTACTTC. Translation gives CASSPWTSGRLYEQYF. This chain connects TRBV28 to TRBJ2-7; 13 nucleotides match TRBD2. J was trimmed by 4 bases and V by 6 bases; bases with no gene match: 9. The CDR3 extends over 16 amino acids. Germline V lookup: CDR1 MDHEN, CDR2 SYDVKM.

The table lists this clone with a few counts. This sequence joins TRBV5-1 and TRBJ1-1, with TRBD1 identical over 10 bases. V shed 4 bases, J shed 4 bases, and the junction held 7 bases outside the gene matches. Per the germline V gene, CDR1 is SGHRS and CDR2 is YFSETQ. The CDR3 has 15 amino acids. CDR3 in amino acids: CASSTGQGLITEAFF. DNA of the CDR3: TGCGCCAGCAGCACGGGACAGGGGTTGATCACTGAAGCTTTCTTT.

The chain is built from TRBV10-1 and TRBJ1-5, with TRBD1 identical over 10 bases. V was pared by 6 bases and J by 12 bases, with 11 bases of the junction left unmatched. This CDR3 is 14 amino acids long. The germline gives CDR1 WNHNN, CDR2 SYGVQD (reference sequence). CDR3 sequence (DNA): TGCGCCAGCAGGGGGACAGGGGCCGGAAGGCGCCAGCATTTT. Translated: CASRGTGAGRRQHF.

A single count supports this clone. The chain joins TRBV6-5 to TRBJ1-5; D not resolved. The CDR3 runs to 16 residues. Trimming took off 2 bases at V and 4 bases at J, with 15 bases between the two ends. Germline V gene data show CDR1 as MNHEY and CDR2 as SVGAGI. The CDR3, as DNA: TGTGCCAGCAGTTACAGTGAGGCGGTTTTTAATCAGCCCCAGCATTTT. Amino acids: CASSYSEAVFNQPQHF.

The gene calls are TRBV6-6 and TRBJ2-2; maybe TRBD2 (6 bases). Trimming left V 8 bases short and J 1 base short, with 14 bases between. The CDR3 contains 15 residues. Germline CDR1 MNHNY, CDR2 SVGAGI (reference sequence). The CDR3 protein is CASSIAGGNTGELFF. In DNA, the CDR3 is TGTGCCAGCTCGATCGCCGGGGGGAACACCGGGGAGCTGTTTTTT.

The chain links TRBV3-1 (or the pseudogene TRBV3-2) to TRBJ2-4, with 9 bases identical to TRBD1. CDR3 length: 16 amino acids. V lost 1 base, J lost 7 bases, and 8 bases stayed unmatched. CDR1 and CDR2 from the germline V gene are LGHDT and YNNKEL (reference sequence). CDR3 loop: CASSQVEGQGNNIQYF. As DNA, the CDR3 is TGTGCCAGCAGCCAAGTTGAGGGACAGGGTAACAACATTCAGTACTTC.

This clone has a single count. J is TRBJ1-5 and V is TRBV4-1; TRBD1 agrees at 10 bases. Germline loops: CDR1 MGHRA, CDR2 YSYEKL. The CDR3 covers 16 residues. V lost 3 bases, J lost 5 bases, and 7 bases stayed unmatched. CDR3 sequence: CASSHEMGQGYQPQHF. Written as DNA, the CDR3 is TGCGCCAGCAGCCATGAAATGGGACAGGGGTATCAGCCCCAGCATTTT.

This rearrangement joins TRBV18 to TRBJ2-5; 11 nucleotides agree with TRBD2. Germline loops: CDR1 KGHSH, CDR2 LQKENI. The junction had 8 bases not matched to a gene; V was cut back by 4 bases and J by 4 bases. The CDR3 is 16 amino acids. This CDR3 reads CASSRRGTSGGETQYF. DNA for the CDR3: TGTGCCAGCTCACGGAGAGGGACTAGCGGAGGAGAGACCCAGTACTTC.

The V and J genes are TRBV3-1 (or the pseudogene TRBV3-2) and TRBJ1-4, with D uncertain. The CDR3 spans 17 residues. Germline CDR1 LGHDT, CDR2 YNNKEL (reference sequence). V was clipped by 4 bases and J by 0 bases, with 15 bases between them. DNA of the CDR3: TGTGCCAGCAGCCCTCCCGGGGTGTTACCAACTAATGAAAAACTGTTTTTT. Its protein product is CASSPPGVLPTNEKLFF.

The J gene is TRBJ2-1, the V gene TRBV19; no reliable D call. The CDR3 loop spans 12 amino acids. Germline V lookup: CDR1 LNHDA, CDR2 SQIVND (reference sequence). Trimming removed 5 bases from V and 5 bases from J, with 7 bases in between. The CDR3 nucleotides read TGTGCCAGTAGTGTGGAGAACAATGAGCAGTTCTTC. Protein: CASSVENNEQFF.

A single count supports this clone. The V and J genes are TRBV5-1 and TRBJ2-5; 7 positions match TRBD1. Germline lookup yields CDR1 SGHRS and CDR2 YFSETQ. CDR3 length: 14 amino acids. V trimming: 4 bases; J trimming: 4 bases; junction bases outside the gene matches: 7. The CDR3 protein is CASSRVGTVETQYF. The CDR3 nucleotides read TGCGCCAGCAGCAGGGTCGGGACAGTAGAGACCCAGTACTTC.

This clone was seen just once. The chain combines TRBV27 with TRBJ1-1, with a possible D match to TRBD1 (5 bases). Germline CDR1 reads MNHEY; CDR2 reads SMNVEV (reference sequence). V lost 3 bases to trimming and J lost 0 bases, with 5 bases between them. This CDR3 region has 13 residues. The DNA for the CDR3 is TGTGCCAGCAGTTTGGACATGAACACTGAAGCTTTCTTT. Its translation is CASSLDMNTEAFF.

This chain connects TRBV19 to TRBJ2-7; TRBD2 agrees at 10 bases. This CDR3 is 15 amino acids long. Germline V gene data show CDR1 as LNHDA and CDR2 as SQIVND (reference sequence). V shed 9 bases, J shed 0 bases, and the junction held 8 bases outside the gene matches. CDR3 sequence reads: CASAPSSGSSYEQYF. The CDR3 DNA reads TGTGCCAGCGCGCCTTCTAGCGGGAGCTCCTACGAGCAGTACTTC. Combining the CDR3 with reference TRBV19 and TRBJ2-7 gives the whole variable domain DGGITQSPKYLFRKEGQNVTLSCEQNLNHDAMYWYRQDPGQGLRLIYYSQIVNDFQKGDIAEGYSVSREKKESFPLTVTSAQKNPTAFYLCASAPSSGSSYEQYFGPGTRLTVT.

This chain connects TRBV7-3 to TRBJ2-1, with 8 bases aligning to TRBD2. J was trimmed by 8 bases and V by 5 bases; bases with no gene match: 17. Per the germline V gene, CDR1 is SGHTA and CDR2 is FQGTGA. This CDR3 has 17 amino acids. For the CDR3, the DNA is TGTGCCAGCAGCCCGCGAGTCAGGAGCGGGAGATGGGATGAGCAGTTCTTC. Translation: CASSPRVRSGRWDEQFF.

The rearrangement uses TRBV6-5 and TRBJ2-5; perhaps TRBD1 as D (6 bases). Germline V gene lookup returns CDR1 MNHEY and CDR2 SVGAGI. V was cut by 5 bases and J by 3 bases, with 16 bases left in between. CDR3 length: 15 residues. The CDR3, as DNA: TGTGCCAGCAGTATAACAGGGACGTGGAAAGAGACCCAGTACTTC. Its translation: CASSITGTWKETQYF.

The genes are TRBV18 and TRBJ1-1; D is unresolved. Trimming left V 5 bases short and J 0 bases short, with 10 bases between. Germline V lookup: CDR1 KGHSH, CDR2 LQKENI. CDR3 size: 14 residues. CDR3: CASSTSSMNTEAFF. The DNA of the CDR3 is TGTGCCAGCTCAACTTCCTCAATGAACACTGAAGCTTTCTTT. Supplemented by reference TRBV18 and TRBJ1-1, the full variable domain reads NAGVMQNPRHLVRRRGQEARLRCSPMKGHSHVYWYRQLPEEGLKFMVYLQKENIIDESGMPKERFSAEFPKEGPSILRIQQVVRGDSAAYFCASSTSSMNTEAFFGQGTRLTVV.

The chain couples TRBV4-1 to TRBJ2-3; D is perhaps TRBD1 (6 bases). V lost 0 bases and J 5 bases, leaving 18 bases between the germline ends. Germline CDR1 reads MGHRA; CDR2 reads YSYEKL. The CDR3 extends over 17 amino acids. The CDR3 bases are TGCGCCAGCAGCCAAGATCAAGGCAGGGGAGTCAGAGATACGCAGTATTTT. Translation: CASSQDQGRGVRDTQYF.

This clone has a single count. The V and J genes are TRBV5-6 and TRBJ1-1; TRBD1 might be the D (5 bases). The CDR3 sequence is 14 residues long. V lost 1 base, J lost 0 bases, and 7 bases lay in between. Germline CDR1 is SGHDT and CDR2 is YYEEEE. The CDR3 coding sequence is TGTGCCAGCAGCTTGTCAGGGCTGAACACTGAAGCTTTCTTT. As protein: CASSLSGLNTEAFF. Variable domain in full (rest from reference TRBV5-6 and TRBJ1-1): DAGVTQSPTHLIKTRGQQVTLRCSPKSGHDTVSWYQQALGQGPQFIFQYYEEEERQRGNFPDRFSGHQFPNYSSELNVNALLLGDSALYLCASSLSGLNTEAFFGQGTRLTVV.